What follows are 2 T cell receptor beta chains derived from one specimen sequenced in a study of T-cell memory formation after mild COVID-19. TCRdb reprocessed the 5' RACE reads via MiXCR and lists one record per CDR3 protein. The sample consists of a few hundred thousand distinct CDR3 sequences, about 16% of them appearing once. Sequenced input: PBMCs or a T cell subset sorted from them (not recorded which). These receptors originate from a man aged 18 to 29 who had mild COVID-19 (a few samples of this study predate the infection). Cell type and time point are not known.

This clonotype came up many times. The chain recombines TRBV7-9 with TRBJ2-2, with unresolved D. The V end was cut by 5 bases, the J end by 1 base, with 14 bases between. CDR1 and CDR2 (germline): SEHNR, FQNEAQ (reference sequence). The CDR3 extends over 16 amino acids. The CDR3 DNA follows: TGTGCCAGCAGCCCCCCCCTGGACGGGAACACCGGGGAGCTGTTTTTT. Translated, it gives CASSPPLDGNTGELFF.

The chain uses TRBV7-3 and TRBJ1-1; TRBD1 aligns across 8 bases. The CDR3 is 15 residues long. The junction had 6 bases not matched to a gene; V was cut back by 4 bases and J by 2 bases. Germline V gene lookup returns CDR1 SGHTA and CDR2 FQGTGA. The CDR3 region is CASSSTGTGNTEAFF. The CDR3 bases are TGTGCCAGCAGCTCCACCGGGACAGGCAACACTGAAGCTTTCTTT.